This T cell receptor beta chain was found in a study of PD-L1 blockade in urothelial cancer. In the study overall: When patients started atezolizumab around 2014, it was given at 1,200 mg intravenously every 3 weeks. Once treatment had started, blood was analyzed at 3 weeks (second dose) and again at 6 weeks. Study-level findings and limits: Better progression-free and overall survival followed lower pretreatment blood clonality.

CDR3 length: 15 residues. From germline, CDR1 is SGHRS and CDR2 YFSETQ. The V end was cut by 0 bases, the J end by 2 bases, with 9 bases between. Spike-ins of synthetic TCR analog templates went into each PCR. TCRdb's table, derived via immunoSEQ multiplex PCR, lists solely in-frame clones and lacks some. Altogether 60,000 to 65,000 clones are present, 81% being singletons, with the ten largest covering 3.2%. As for time point: pretreatment peripheral blood. A word on this clone: Its antigen is not identified.

This clonotype originated in a man in his sixties or seventies with urothelial cancer. V gene TRBV5-1 combines with J gene TRBJ1-5; TRBD1 is a possible D gene (6 bases). Sequences were derived from PBMCs, sampled around atezolizumab (anti-PD-L1) treatment. This CDR3 reads CASSLGDTGNQPQHF. The CDR3 DNA reads as TGCGCCAGCAGCTTGGGGGACACTGGCAATCAGCCCCAGCATTTT.